This T cell receptor (beta chain) was recovered during a study of Tregs in tolerant kidney transplant recipients. The wider study: Recipients received nonmyeloablative bone marrow transplants from related graft donors, with transient mixed chimerism.

Thawed PBMCs were FACS-sorted into unstimulated CD4+CD25+CD127- regulatory T cells, CD4+CD25- non-regulatory cells, CD4 and CD8 cells. Trimming stripped 3 bases from V and 6 bases from J, with 15 bases between. The germline V gene has CDR1 LGHNT and CDR2 FRNRAP. The CDR3 spans 15 residues. By share, this clone ranks as medium-sized. The antigen is not known. Study-wide points: Tolerant patients' donor-specific Tregs expanded beyond overall Tregs, suggesting antigen-driven growth. Expanding Tregs on activated donor B cells appeared to best identify donor-specific TCRbeta clones.

Sequencing used immunoSEQ multiplex PCR; TCRdb keeps in-frame clones, though not all of them. The table records tens of thousands of clones, around 90% of them present only once. The sequence was collected from a human donor who received a combined kidney and bone marrow transplant. The sequenced sample was CD4+ T cells from blood, obtained before the transplant. The chain carries TRBV12-5 and TRBJ1-5, with D maybe TRBD1 (5 bases). CDR3 loop: CASGFGGATGQPQHF. CDR3 DNA: TGTGCTAGTGGTTTTGGAGGGGCGACGGGTCAGCCCCAGCATTTT.